The rows below give T cell receptor beta chains drawn from one sample of a study of shared clonotypes between healthy human individuals. The table came from immunoSEQ multiplex PCR; TCRdb's copy has only in-frame clones and leaves some out. The table lists around 1.5 million clones, 98% of them singletons. Material: naive CD4+ T cells sorted from blood. Receptors were obtained from a man aged 30 to 39 in good health. CDR3s include the opening cysteine and the closing phenylalanine or tryptophan. The D gene is left open where the match is weak. Clone size is stated in some rows and not others, as once, few, many or a class when expanded.

CDR3 DNA	CDR3 protein	clone size	V gene	J gene	D gene
TGCGCCAGCAGCTCAGGACAGGGCCCTTCCTTGGAACCCCAGCATTTT	CASSSGQGPSLEPQHF	-	TRBV5-1	TRBJ1-5	TRBD1
TGTGCCAGCAGCGCATCGCCCAGTGAGCCAGCCTATTTT	CASSASPSEPAYF	-	TRBV7-8	TRBJ2-3	-
TGTGCCAGCAGTTTGAGTGGGTCCGCGAACACCGGGGAGCTGTTTTTT	CASSLSGSANTGELFF	-	TRBV28	TRBJ2-2	-
TGCAGCGTTCAGCGGGCAGGGCTTACTTATGGCTACACCTTC	CSVQRAGLTYGYTF	-	TRBV29-1	TRBJ1-2	-
TGTGCCAGCAGCGTCTCACCCACAGGGGGAGACACTGAAGCTTTCTTT	CASSVSPTGGDTEAFF	-	TRBV7-2	TRBJ1-1	TRBD1
TGTGCCAGCAGTAAGGGACAGAAAACCTACGAGCAGTACTTC	CASSKGQKTYEQYF	-	TRBV5-6	TRBJ2-7	TRBD1
TGTGCCAGCAGCCAAGATCAAGGGAAGGACACTGAAGCTTTCTTT	CASSQDQGKDTEAFF	once	TRBV4-2	TRBJ1-1	-
TGTGCCAGCAGTGACGTACAAGAGACCCAGTACTTC	CASSDVQETQYF	-	TRBV6-1	TRBJ2-5	-
TGTGCCAGCATATGTACCAGCCTATACGAGCAGTACTTC	CASICTSLYEQYF	-	TRBV27	TRBJ2-7	-
TGTGCCAGCAGCCGGGGACGGAACTCTGGAAACACCATATATTTT	CASSRGRNSGNTIYF	-	TRBV7-2	TRBJ1-3	-
TGTGCCAGCAGTGAATTGATCGGCTCCTACAATGAGCAGTTCTTC	CASSELIGSYNEQFF	once	TRBV25-1	TRBJ2-1	-
TGCAGCGTTCCTGGGACTAGCGGGATCCAAGAGACCCAGTACTTC	CSVPGTSGIQETQYF	-	TRBV29-1	TRBJ2-5	TRBD2
TGTGCCAGCAGTTCGCGGACAGGGGCCCGCTCCTACAATGAGCAGTTCTTC	CASSSRTGARSYNEQFF	once	TRBV27	TRBJ2-1	TRBD1
TGTGCCAGCAGCTTAATCGCGGGGACTAGCGGGAGCGGGGAGCTGTTTTTT	CASSLIAGTSGSGELFF	-	TRBV7-3	TRBJ2-2	TRBD2
TGTGCAGAACCTAGCGCGAGCTCCTACAATGAGCAGTTCTTC	CAEPSASSYNEQFF	-	TRBV7-9	TRBJ2-1	-
TGTGCCAGCAGCACCGGGACGGACGGCCCCTACGAGCAGTACTTC	CASSTGTDGPYEQYF	-	TRBV5-6	TRBJ2-7	-
TGTGCCAGCAGCCACGGGACAGGGGCAGATACGCAGTATTTT	CASSHGTGADTQYF	-	TRBV7-6	TRBJ2-3	TRBD1
TGTGCCAGCAGTTTGCCAGGGAGCATGAACACTGAAGCTTTCTTT	CASSLPGSMNTEAFF	-	TRBV28	TRBJ1-1	-
TGTGCCAGCAGCCCAAGCTTGGGACAGGGCAACAAGACCCAGTACTTC	CASSPSLGQGNKTQYF	-	TRBV27	TRBJ2-5	TRBD1
TGTGCCAGCAGTTACTCGCACGGCGGCGGAAACACCATATATTTT	CASSYSHGGGNTIYF	-	TRBV6-5	TRBJ1-3	-
TGTGCCAGCAGCTTAATGCCCAGCGGGAGCACAGATACGCAGTATTTT	CASSLMPSGSTDTQYF	-	TRBV7-3	TRBJ2-3	-
TGTGCCAGCAGCCAAGTCGGCAGTCGTGGGGCCAACGTCCTGACTTTC	CASSQVGSRGANVLTF	-	TRBV14	TRBJ2-6	-
TGTGCCAGCAGGGTCCGGGCCCTAAGCGATGAGCAGTTCTTC	CASRVRALSDEQFF	-	TRBV2	TRBJ2-1	-
TGTGCCAGCAGATATCAGGACTACGAGCAGTACTTC	CASRYQDYEQYF	-	TRBV7-9	TRBJ2-7	-
TGTGCCAGCACTCCAGGCGGGAGTGGATCCTACAATGAGCAGTTCTTC	CASTPGGSGSYNEQFF	once	TRBV5-4	TRBJ2-1	TRBD2
TGTGCCAGCAGTGTGGGTAGGTTTTACGAGCAGTACTTC	CASSVGRFYEQYF	once	TRBV2	TRBJ2-7	-
TGTGCCAGTAGTATACCAGGGCCCTACGAGCAGTACTTC	CASSIPGPYEQYF	-	TRBV19	TRBJ2-7	-
TGCGCCAGCAGCTTAGACGGGACTAACTTCTACGAGCAGTACTTC	CASSLDGTNFYEQYF	-	TRBV5-1	TRBJ2-7	TRBD2
TGTGCCAGCAGCTACCGGACTAGCGGCGAGCAGTACTTC	CASSYRTSGEQYF	-	TRBV5-4	TRBJ2-7	TRBD2
TGTGCCAGCAGTGAACCCCTTCCCCGGGTCGGGCAGTACTTC	CASSEPLPRVGQYF	-	TRBV2	TRBJ2-7	-
TGCGCCAGCAGTACGACAGGGTACTACGAGCAGTACTTC	CASSTTGYYEQYF	-	TRBV5-1	TRBJ2-7	TRBD1
TGTGCCAGCAGCTTAGACAGAGCTAACTATGGCTACACCTTC	CASSLDRANYGYTF	-	TRBV7-9	TRBJ1-2	-
TGCGCCAGCAGCGCCGGACAGTACCAAGAGACCCAGTACTTC	CASSAGQYQETQYF	-	TRBV5-1	TRBJ2-5	-
TGTGCCAGCAGCAAGGACAGGGGGCTTGGCTACACCTTC	CASSKDRGLGYTF	once	TRBV5-4	TRBJ1-2	TRBD1
TGCAGCGTAAGGGACGGCCCCTCCGACGAGCAGTACTTC	CSVRDGPSDEQYF	-	TRBV29-1	TRBJ2-7	-
TGTGCCAGTAGTGGCCTTTCGGCCTACGAGCAGTACTTC	CASSGLSAYEQYF	-	TRBV19	TRBJ2-7	-
TGTGCCAGCAGCCCCAGGACAGGCTGGCCACAAGAGACCCAGTACTTC	CASSPRTGWPQETQYF	-	TRBV14	TRBJ2-5	TRBD1
TGTGCCAGCAGCTCCTTAGCGGGAGGCTACAATGAGCAGTTCTTC	CASSSLAGGYNEQFF	-	TRBV11-3	TRBJ2-1	TRBD2
TGTGCCAGCAGCGCCTTAGACAAAAACATTCAGTACTTC	CASSALDKNIQYF	-	TRBV5-4	TRBJ2-4	-
TGCGCCAGCAGCTTGGGTAGCGGAGCTGCGAACACCGGGGAGCTGTTTTTT	CASSLGSGAANTGELFF	-	TRBV5-1	TRBJ2-2	-
TGCGCCAGCAGCCCACAGGGACTAGCTGAAGTCTACAATGAGCAGTTCTTC	CASSPQGLAEVYNEQFF	-	TRBV4-1	TRBJ2-1	TRBD2
TGTGCCAGCAGCACCCAAATCGGGGACAATGAAAAACTGTTTTTT	CASSTQIGDNEKLFF	-	TRBV9	TRBJ1-4	-
TGTGCCAGCAGCTCGGGGAGAGATACGCAGTATTTT	CASSSGRDTQYF	-	TRBV9	TRBJ2-3	-
TGTGCCAGCAGCTTAACTGGGATACGGGACCCGACCTACAATGAGCAGTTCTTC	CASSLTGIRDPTYNEQFF	-	TRBV11-2	TRBJ2-1	-
TGTGCCAGCAGCTTTCCAGAAAATGGCCAGGGGCTCTTC	CASSFPENGQGLF	-	TRBV5-4	TRBJ2-1	-
TGTGCCAGCAGCTTAGTAATGCAGGGGACGCTTGGAAACACCATATATTTT	CASSLVMQGTLGNTIYF	-	TRBV7-6	TRBJ1-3	-
TGTGCCAGCTCACCAGCGACTAGCGGAACACACACCTACGAGCAGTACTTC	CASSPATSGTHTYEQYF	-	TRBV18	TRBJ2-7	TRBD2
TGTGCCAGCTCACCACTTGGACACGGGACTAGCGGGATACAAGAGACCCAGTACTTC	CASSPLGHGTSGIQETQYF	-	TRBV18	TRBJ2-5	TRBD2
TGTGCCATCAGTGAGTCATCTGGCTACACCTTC	CAISESSGYTF	-	TRBV10-3	TRBJ1-2	-
TGTGCCAGCAGCTTGGTGGTGGGGGTGGGCACTGAAGCTTTCTTT	CASSLVVGVGTEAFF	once	TRBV5-4	TRBJ1-1	-
TGTGCCATCAGTGAGGGCAGGCCTCTCGCTGAAGCTTTCTTT	CAISEGRPLAEAFF	once	TRBV10-3	TRBJ1-1	-
TGTGCCAGCATCGGGAGATCAGATACGCAGTATTTT	CASIGRSDTQYF	once	TRBV2	TRBJ2-3	-
TGTGCCAGCAGCTCCCGACAGGGTGCTGCTGGAACTAATGAAAAACTGTTTTTT	CASSSRQGAAGTNEKLFF	once	TRBV7-9	TRBJ1-4	TRBD1
TGTGCCAGCTCACCGCAAAAGGGATGGGCTTTCTTT	CASSPQKGWAFF	-	TRBV18	TRBJ1-1	-
TGCGCCAGCAGCTTGGCCGCAGGGGCAGATGGAGATACGCAGTATTTT	CASSLAAGADGDTQYF	-	TRBV5-1	TRBJ2-3	-